These T cell receptor beta chains were read from a single sample in a study of OX40 agonist ivuxolimab in advanced cancers. Measured with immunoSEQ multiplex PCR; TCRdb has only the in-frame clones, and not every one. Of roughly 80,000 clones listed, around 90% are singletons. This sample comprised CD4+ or CD8+ T cells sorted from blood, obtained in a trial of the OX40 agonist ivuxolimab. The receptors were sampled from an adult with an advanced solid tumor such as melanoma, head and neck, liver or kidney cancer. Each CDR3 is given with its conserved first and last residue. Each record gives: D gene, J gene, V gene, clone size, CDR3 DNA, CDR3 protein. The D gene is left open where the match is weak. Part of the rows lack a size; the others show once, few, many or a class for expanded clones.

.,TRBJ2-7,TRBV5-6,.,TGTGCCAGCAGCTGGCGGACAGCCTCAGGGGAGCAGTACTTC,CASSWRTASGEQYF
.,TRBJ1-5,TRBV21-1,.,TGTGCCAGCAGCAAAGACGCGGACAGGGGCGACCCATATAGCAATCAGCCCCAGCATTTT,CASSKDADRGDPYSNQPQHF
.,TRBJ1-6,TRBV4-1,.,TGCGCCAGCAGCCAAGATTCGTGGAGCTCCTATAATTCACCCCTCCACTTT,CASSQDSWSSYNSPLHF
.,TRBJ2-2,TRBV27,.,TGTGCCAGCAGTTTTATCCAGCGGAACACCGGGGAGCTGTTTTTT,CASSFIQRNTGELFF
.,TRBJ1-2,TRBV29-1,.,TGCAGCGTTGATGAGACGGGTTGGAGGGGGAACCATGGCTACACCTTC,CSVDETGWRGNHGYTF
.,TRBJ2-2,TRBV7-3,once,TGTGCCACCCACAGCTCGGGGATACGAGGCGGGGAGCTGTTTTTT,CATHSSGIRGGELFF
.,TRBJ2-1,TRBV9,.,TGTGCCAGCAGCGTAGCCCACAATGAGCAGTTCTTC,CASSVAHNEQFF
TRBD1,TRBJ1-2,TRBV10-2,.,TGCGTCAGTCAGGGGGCTAACTATGGCTACACCTTC,CVSQGANYGYTF
.,TRBJ2-7,TRBV28,.,TGTGCCAGCAGTTTAGCGGGATCCGAGCAGTACTTC,CASSLAGSEQYF
TRBD2,TRBJ2-7,TRBV4-3,few,TGCGCCAGCAGCCAAGACCTAGCGGGATTAAACGAGCAGTACTTC,CASSQDLAGLNEQYF
.,TRBJ2-1,TRBV20-1,.,TGCAGTGCTAGAGACAATGAGCAGTTCTTC,CSARDNEQFF
.,TRBJ2-7,TRBV10-3,.,TGTGCCATTGGCTGGGGGGAGACCTACGAGCAGTACTTC,CAIGWGETYEQYF
TRBD2,TRBJ2-1,TRBV27,.,TGTGCCAGCAGCCTGACTAGCGGTAGTCGTGAGCAGTTCTTC,CASSLTSGSREQFF
TRBD2,TRBJ2-1,TRBV11-3,few,TGTGCCAGCAGCTTCTCTAGCGGGAGGAATGAGCAGTTCTTC,CASSFSSGRNEQFF
.,TRBJ2-2,TRBV9,.,TGTGCCAGCAGCACCGGGGGCTATGGGGAGCTGTTTTTT,CASSTGGYGELFF
.,TRBJ1-5,TRBV11-2,once,TGTGCCAGCAGCTCGGGGGTGGGGCAGCCCCAGCATTTT,CASSSGVGQPQHF
.,TRBJ2-5,TRBV11-3,.,TGTGCCAGCAGCTCAACCGGCTGGGGTGGGACCCAGTACTTC,CASSSTGWGGTQYF
.,TRBJ1-4,TRBV2,.,TGTGCCAGCACCGGACAGTTAAATGAAAAACTGTTTTTT,CASTGQLNEKLFF
TRBD1,TRBJ1-2,TRBV4-2,.,TGTGCCAGCAGCCAAGACAGGGGGTCTTCTGGCTACACCTTC,CASSQDRGSSGYTF
.,TRBJ2-2,TRBV30,.,TGTGCCTGGATGGTTTGGGGTCTTCGTAACACCGGGGAGCTGTTTTTT,CAWMVWGLRNTGELFF
.,TRBJ1-2,TRBV6-1,.,TGTGCCAGCAGTGCCCACAGGGAGTATGGCTACACCTTC,CASSAHREYGYTF
.,TRBJ2-3,TRBV5-1,.,TGCGCCAGTGCTACGACAGGCACAGATACGCAGTATTTT,CASATTGTDTQYF
TRBD1,TRBJ2-3,TRBV11-1,.,TGTGCCAGCAGCTGGGGACAGGGGGCCGCAGATACGCAGTATTTT,CASSWGQGAADTQYF
.,TRBJ1-2,TRBV5-1,.,TGCGCCAGCAGCTCCTCATCCAACTATGGCTACACCTTC,CASSSSSNYGYTF
.,TRBJ2-3,TRBV27,once,TGTGCCAGCAGTTTAGCGGGGCGAACAGATACGCAGTATTTT,CASSLAGRTDTQYF
.,TRBJ2-5,TRBV6-1,.,TGTGCCAGCAGCTTGGATAGAGAGACCCAGTACTTC,CASSLDRETQYF
.,TRBJ1-1,TRBV7-2,.,TGTGCCAGCAGCCCCTCAAGGGGCAGGCCTAACACTGAAGCTTTCTTT,CASSPSRGRPNTEAFF
TRBD1,TRBJ2-7,TRBV5-1,.,TGCGCCAGCAGCCTTGGGACAGGGGGAAGTTCCTACGAGCAGTACTTC,CASSLGTGGSSYEQYF
TRBD1,TRBJ1-1,TRBV28,.,TGTGCCAGCACCACATTGGGACAGGGGGGTGAAGGGACTGAAGCTTTCTTT,CASTTLGQGGEGTEAFF
TRBD1,TRBJ2-5,TRBV30,.,TGTGCCTGGAGCCGGACAGGGGTGAAGGAGACCCAGTACTTC,CAWSRTGVKETQYF
.,TRBJ2-1,TRBV9,.,TGTGCCAGCAGCGTAGCGGGGACCTCCATCTCTGAGCAGTTCTTC,CASSVAGTSISEQFF
.,TRBJ2-1,TRBV14,.,TGTGCCAGCAGCCCCCGGACGGCGAGCTCCTACAATGAGCAGTTCTTC,CASSPRTASSYNEQFF
.,TRBJ2-2,TRBV28,.,TGTGCCAGCAGTTCCCCGGGCCCGGGAGTCACCGGGGAGCTGTTTTTT,CASSSPGPGVTGELFF
.,TRBJ2-2,TRBV27,.,TGTGCCAGCGCCAGAAACACCGGGGAGCTGTTTTTT,CASARNTGELFF
.,TRBJ2-7,TRBV29-1,.,TGCAGCGTGGGCAGGGATGGCTACGAGCAGTACTTC,CSVGRDGYEQYF
.,TRBJ2-1,TRBV2,.,TGTGCCAGCAGGTGGGGCAGCTCCTACAATGAGCAGTTCTTC,CASRWGSSYNEQFF
.,TRBJ2-7,TRBV7-3,.,TGTGCCAGCAGCTTACAGGCGGGGGCTTCCTACGAGCAGTACTTC,CASSLQAGASYEQYF
.,TRBJ1-1,TRBV7-2,few,TGTGCCAGCAGCTTACGGACAGAGAACACTGAAGCTTTCTTT,CASSLRTENTEAFF
.,TRBJ2-5,TRBV2,.,TGTGCCAGCAATTGGGAGACCCAGTACTTC,CASNWETQYF
TRBD1,TRBJ2-3,TRBV7-6,.,TGTGCCAGCAGCTTGATCCGGGACAGGGCAGGCACAGATACGCAGTATTTT,CASSLIRDRAGTDTQYF
.,TRBJ1-1,TRBV4-2,.,TGTGCCAGCAGCCAAGATAGGGTGAACACTGAAGCTTTCTTT,CASSQDRVNTEAFF